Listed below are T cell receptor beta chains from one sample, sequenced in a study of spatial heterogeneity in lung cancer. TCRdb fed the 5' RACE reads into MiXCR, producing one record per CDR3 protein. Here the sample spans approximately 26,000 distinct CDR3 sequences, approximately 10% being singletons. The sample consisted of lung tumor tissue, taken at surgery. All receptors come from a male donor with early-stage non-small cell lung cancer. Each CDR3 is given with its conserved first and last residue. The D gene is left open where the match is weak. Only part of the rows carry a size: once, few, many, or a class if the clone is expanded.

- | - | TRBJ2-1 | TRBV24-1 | TGTGCCACCAGTGATTCGCAAGTTAGGGGCAATGAGCAGTTCTTC | CATSDSQVRGNEQFF
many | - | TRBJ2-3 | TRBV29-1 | TGCAGCGTTCTCCCTCGCCGCCTCACAGATACGCAGTATTTT | CSVLPRRLTDTQYF
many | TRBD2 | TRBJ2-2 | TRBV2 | TGTGCCAGTACAGTGCGGCGGGAGACCGCCGGGGAGCTGTTTTTT | CASTVRRETAGELFF
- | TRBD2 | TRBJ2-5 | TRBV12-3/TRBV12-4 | TGTGCCAACAGCCCTATAGCGGGGAAAGAGACCCAGTACTTC | CANSPIAGKETQYF
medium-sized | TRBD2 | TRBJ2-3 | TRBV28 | TGTGCCAGCAGTTCTCCGGGACTAGCGAGCACAGATACGCAGTATTTT | CASSSPGLASTDTQYF
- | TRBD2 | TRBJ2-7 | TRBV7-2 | TGTGCCAGCAGCTCAGGGACTAGCGGGAGGAGGGACGAGCAGTACTTC | CASSSGTSGRRDEQYF
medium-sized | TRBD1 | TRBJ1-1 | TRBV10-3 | TGTGCCATCAGGGGACAGACTTTCTTCGGGACTGAAGCTTTCTTT | CAIRGQTFFGTEAFF
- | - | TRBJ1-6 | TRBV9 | TGTGCCAGCAGCGTAGCTTTGACGGAAGACTATAATTCACCCCTCCACTTT | CASSVALTEDYNSPLHF
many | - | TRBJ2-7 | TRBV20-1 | TGCAGTGCTAACCGAGGCCCCGAGCAGTACTTC | CSANRGPEQYF
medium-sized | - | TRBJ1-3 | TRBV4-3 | TGCGCCAGCAGCCAAGAACCGGGAAACACCATATATTTT | CASSQEPGNTIYF
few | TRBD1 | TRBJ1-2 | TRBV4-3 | TGCGCCAGCAGCCGGGCGGGACAGGGTTACTATGGCTACACCTTC | CASSRAGQGYYGYTF
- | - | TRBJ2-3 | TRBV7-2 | TGTGCCAGCAGCTCGGGGGCAGGGCTAGATACGCAGTATTTT | CASSSGAGLDTQYF
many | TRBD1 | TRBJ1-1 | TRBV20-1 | TGCAGTGCTAGGGCCCTGGACAGGGCGGTTTGGAACACTGAAGCTTTCTTT | CSARALDRAVWNTEAFF
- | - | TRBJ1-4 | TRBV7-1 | TGTGCCAGCAGCTCTTACCTCGGGGGGGGTGAAAAACTGTTTTTT | CASSSYLGGGEKLFF
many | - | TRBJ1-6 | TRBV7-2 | TGTGCCAGCAGCTTAGTTGGGGGCTCACCCCTCCACTTT | CASSLVGGSPLHF
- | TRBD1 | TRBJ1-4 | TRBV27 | TGTGCCAGCAGCGTGACAGGGCCCAATGAAAAACTGTTTTTT | CASSVTGPNEKLFF
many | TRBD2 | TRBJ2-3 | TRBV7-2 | TGTGCCAGCAGCTTATATCTAGCGGGAGGAGATACGCAGTATTTT | CASSLYLAGGDTQYF
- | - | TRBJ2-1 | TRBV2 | TGTGCCAGCCTCCAGGAGCAGTTCTTC | CASLQEQFF
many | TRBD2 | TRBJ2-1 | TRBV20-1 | TGCAGTGCACCCCCCGCGGGGGGCAATGAGCAGTTCTTC | CSAPPAGGNEQFF
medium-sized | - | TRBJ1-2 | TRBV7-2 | TGTGCCAGCAGCCCCCGGACAGCCCCTTACACCTTC | CASSPRTAPYTF
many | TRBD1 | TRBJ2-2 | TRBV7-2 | TGTGCCAGCAGCTTCCGGGACAGGGAGGCCGGGGAGCTGTTTTTT | CASSFRDREAGELFF
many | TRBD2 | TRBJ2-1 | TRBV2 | TGTGCCAGCAGTTTACTAGCGGGAGAGGATGAGCAGTTCTTC | CASSLLAGEDEQFF
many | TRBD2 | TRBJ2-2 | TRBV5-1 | TGCGCCAGCAGCTTGGGCGCTAGCGGCGGCACCGGGGAGCTGTTTTTT | CASSLGASGGTGELFF
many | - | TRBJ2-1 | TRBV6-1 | TGTGCCGGCGCATTCGCCGGCAATGAGCAGTTCTTC | CAGAFAGNEQFF
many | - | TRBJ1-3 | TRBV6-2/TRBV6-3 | TGTGCCAGCAGGATCTCCTCTGGAAACACCATATATTTT | CASRISSGNTIYF
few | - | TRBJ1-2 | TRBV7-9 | TGTGCCAGCAGCTCTGGGGGACAAAACTATGGCTACACCTTC | CASSSGGQNYGYTF